This TCR beta chain was sequenced for a study of blood T cells in healthy people across ages. Together with a sample-barcoded 5' primer, a J-beta primer mix was included in a second PCR lasting about 7 to 11 cycles. A single record per CDR3 protein comes from TCRdb applying MiXCR to the 5' RACE reads. Of hundreds of thousands of distinct CDR3 sequences listed, 45% to 50% are singletons. The CDR3 has 15 amino acids. Germline V lookup: CDR1 SGHRS, CDR2 YFSETQ. The clonotype comes from an older woman in good health. Sequences were obtained from blood. The genes are TRBV5-1 and TRBJ2-5; the match to TRBD1 covers 9 bases. The J call is uncertain, as TRBJ2-7 better fits the DNA end. The CDR3 bases are TGCGCCAGCAGCCGGATGGGACAGGGAAACTACGAGCAGTACTTC. This translates into CASSRMGQGNYEQYF.